Presented here are 22 T cell receptor beta chains from one specimen sequenced in a study of cytomegalovirus exposure and HLA in healthy donors. PCR was performed using 60 Vbeta and 13 Jbeta primers. This table comes from immunoSEQ multiplex PCR, and its TCRdb copy is limited to in-frame clones, with some not included. This table has tens of thousands of clones, roughly 70% appearing once. Sequenced: PBMCs. These receptors originate from a man aged 50 to 59 in good health and CMV-seronegative.

In its sample, this clone was seen many times. The chain employs TRBV6-5 and TRBJ1-5, with D tentatively TRBD1 (5 bases). Germline V gene sequence: CDR1 MNHEY, CDR2 SVGAGI. Deletions cut 6 bases from V and 4 bases from J, with 7 bases between. CDR3 length: 12 residues. The CDR3 loop is CASRAGNQPQHF. Here the CDR3 DNA reads TGTGCCAGCAGAGCAGGGAATCAGCCCCAGCATTTT.

The J gene is TRBJ1-6, the V gene TRBV6-1; D not certain. Between the trimmed V and J ends, which lost 3 bases and 4 bases, there was a span of 7 bases. Germline V gene sequence: CDR1 MNHNS, CDR2 SASEGT. CDR3 length: 14 residues. For the CDR3, the DNA is TGTGCCAGCAGTGACACCTATTATAATTCACCCCTCCACTTT. It translates to CASSDTYYNSPLHF.

V and J are TRBV5-6 and TRBJ2-1, with a weak D call TRBD1 (6 bases). Trimming shortened V by 3 bases and J by 1 base, and 11 bases separated the two germline ends. CDR1 SGHDT and CDR2 YYEEEE come from the germline V gene. The CDR3 consists of 15 residues. The CDR3 sequence: CASSWGQASYNEQFF. CDR3 nucleotides: TGTGCCAGCAGCTGGGGGCAGGCGTCCTACAATGAGCAGTTCTTC.

The chain carries TRBV4-2 and TRBJ1-2; 10 bases are a match to TRBD1. The V gene end was trimmed by 0 bases and the J gene end by 2 bases; junction bases not matched to a gene: 0. The CDR3 loop spans 15 amino acids. Germline V CDR1 and CDR2: LGHNA, YNFKEQ. The CDR3 DNA sequence: TGTGCCAGCAGCCAAGAGGGACAGGGGAACTATGGCTACACCTTC. The encoded protein is CASSQEGQGNYGYTF.

V gene TRBV5-8 combines with J gene TRBJ1-1; D not resolved. CDR3 length: 13 residues. V was shortened by 7 bases and J by 0 bases, with 10 bases between the two germline ends. CDR1 is SGHTS and CDR2 is YDEGEE in the germline V gene. CDR3 bases: TGTGCCAGCCGCACGGAGCTGAACACTGAAGCTTTCTTT. This translates into CASRTELNTEAFF. Full variable domain (rest looked up from reference TRBV5-8 and TRBJ1-1): EAGVTQSPTHLIKTRGQQATLRCSPISGHTSVYWYQQALGLGLQFLLWYDEGEERNRGNFPPRFSGRQFPNYSSELNVNALELEDSALYLCASRTELNTEAFFGQGTRLTVV.

The chain joins TRBV30 to TRBJ2-1; tentative D call: TRBD2 (7 bases). Trimming stripped 2 bases from V and 4 bases from J, with 12 bases between. The CDR3 has 14 amino acids. Germline lookup yields CDR1 GTSNPN and CDR2 SVGIG (reference sequence). In DNA, the CDR3 is TGTGCCTGGAGTCGGGGGGCCGAGTACAATGAGCAGTTCTTC. Amino acid sequence: CAWSRGAEYNEQFF.

J is TRBJ1-4 and V is TRBV28; TRBD1 might be the D (5 bases). The germline gives CDR1 MDHEN, CDR2 SYDVKM. The CDR3 has 15 residues. V was cut by 1 base and J by 4 bases, with 10 bases left in between. CDR3 amino acids: CASSLYAGGNEKLFF. As DNA, the CDR3 is TGTGCCAGCAGTTTATATGCGGGGGGTAATGAAAAACTGTTTTTT.

The J gene is TRBJ2-1, the V gene TRBV19, with 8 positions matching TRBD1. The CDR3 totals 18 residues. Germline V gene sequence: CDR1 LNHDA, CDR2 SQIVND (reference sequence). Germline trimming cut 5 bases from V and 5 bases from J; bases unmatched to any gene: 17. This CDR3 reads CASSFDRGRPELHNEQFF. The CDR3 DNA reads as TGTGCCAGTAGTTTCGACAGGGGCCGACCCGAACTTCACAATGAGCAGTTCTTC.

This clone was observed a single time. The chain has TRBV7-6 and TRBJ2-7, with 9 bases that match TRBD1. V shed 1 base and J 5 bases; nucleotides not matched to a gene: 6. From germline, CDR1 is SGHVS and CDR2 FNYEAQ. The length of the CDR3 is 15 residues. The CDR3 spells CASSLVGDRVHEQYF. CDR3 in DNA: TGTGCCAGCAGCTTAGTGGGGGACAGGGTCCACGAGCAGTACTTC.

The V gene is TRBV5-5, the J gene TRBJ1-5, with D maybe TRBD1 (6 bases). The CDR3 extends over 16 amino acids. V was trimmed by 3 bases and J by 7 bases, leaving 20 bases between them. Germline values: CDR1 SGHKS, CDR2 YYEKEE (reference sequence). CDR3 sequence reads: CASSSFPQGQEQPQHF. The CDR3 DNA follows: TGTGCCAGCAGCTCCTTCCCCCAGGGGCAGGAGCAGCCCCAGCATTTT.

This chain connects TRBV9 to TRBJ2-1, with D unresolved. The germline V gene has CDR1 SGDLS and CDR2 YYNGEE. V gave up 7 bases and J gave up 6 bases, with 14 bases separating them. The CDR3 is made up of 13 amino acids. The CDR3 region has the DNA TGTGCCAGCGGAAAAGTAGCCGGCAATGAGCAGTTCTTC. This sequence encodes CASGKVAGNEQFF.

In its sample, this clone was seen once. This rearrangement joins TRBV27 to TRBJ2-5, with TRBD1 matching over 7 bases. V was clipped by 1 base and J by 5 bases; unmatched bases: 4. Germline V gives CDR1 MNHEY, CDR2 SMNVEV (reference sequence). CDR3 size: 14 residues. The CDR3 loop is CASSLFTGDETQYF. CDR3 nucleotide sequence: TGTGCCAGCAGTTTATTCACAGGGGATGAGACCCAGTACTTC.

This chain links TRBV19 with TRBJ2-1; D remains unclear. Germline V gene sequence: CDR1 LNHDA, CDR2 SQIVND (reference sequence). The CDR3 runs to 10 residues. Trimming shortened V by 10 bases and J by 4 bases, and 5 bases separated the two germline ends. The CDR3 region is CATRYNEQFF. In nucleotides, the CDR3 is TGTGCCACCCGGTACAATGAGCAGTTCTTC.

V is TRBV5-1 and J is TRBJ2-1; 8 bases align to TRBD1. Germline-derived CDR1 and CDR2 are SGHRS and YFSETQ. The CDR3 is 13 amino acids. V lost 4 bases to trimming and J lost 9 bases; unmatched junction nucleotides: 6. In DNA form, the CDR3 reads TGCGCCAGCAGCGTCGGACAGGGTAGTGAGCAGTTCTTC. This encodes CASSVGQGSEQFF.

Concerning this clone: A junction boundary mismatches the germline segment, possibly from a read error. V and J are TRBV5-5 and TRBJ2-6, with D perhaps TRBD1 (5 bases). The CDR3 extends over 11 amino acids. Germline assignment: CDR1 SGHKS and CDR2 YYEKEE (reference sequence). For the CDR3, the DNA is TGTGCCAGCAGCCTGGGGCCCGTCATGACTTTC. Translating gives CASSLGPVMTF.

The V gene is TRBV10-1, the J gene TRBJ1-1; perhaps TRBD1 as D (6 bases). The V and J ends lost 5 bases and 4 bases respectively, with 11 bases between them. The CDR3 extends over 13 amino acids. Germline V gives CDR1 WNHNN, CDR2 SYGVQD (reference sequence). The CDR3 reads CASSSRGSTEAFF. In nucleotides, the CDR3 is TGCGCCAGCAGTTCAAGGGGGTCCACTGAAGCTTTCTTT.

CDR3 DNA sequence: TGTGCCAGCAGTGCCGGGACAGGGGCCTACGAGCAGTACTTC. Its protein product is CASSAGTGAYEQYF. The chain has TRBV2 and TRBJ2-5; 10 nucleotides align to TRBD1. The end of the DNA aligns better with TRBJ2-7, so the J call may be wrong. CDR1 is SNHLY, CDR2 FYNNEI, per germline. CDR3 size: 14 residues.

This clone was found once. The chain is built from TRBV5-1 and TRBJ2-3; D might be TRBD1 (6 bases). The germline CDR1 and CDR2 sequences are SGHRS and YFSETQ. The germline V and J ends were trimmed by 5 bases and 4 bases, with 17 bases remaining between them. This CDR3 region has 15 residues. The CDR3 DNA sequence: TGCGCCAGCAGTAAACAGGGCCTGGGTCCAGATACGCAGTATTTT. Amino acids: CASSKQGLGPDTQYF.

Remarks on this clone: Distinct nucleotide sequences in the sample also encode this CDR3. The chain couples TRBV11-2 to TRBJ1-5; D uncertain. The CDR3 extends over 14 amino acids. From germline, CDR1 is SGHAT and CDR2 FQNNGV. Trimming shortened V by 1 base and J by 4 bases, and 8 bases separated the two germline ends. CDR3 sequence: CASSLVSGNQPQHF. CDR3 bases: TGTGCCAGCAGCTTAGTTTCAGGTAATCAGCCCCAGCATTTT.

This chain joins TRBV19 and TRBJ2-3, with 12 bases aligning to TRBD1. Germline V gene sequence: CDR1 LNHDA, CDR2 SQIVND (reference sequence). CDR3 length: 14 residues. Trimming cost V 5 bases and J 7 bases; bases outside gene matches: 4. CDR3 amino acids: CASSVGQGANTQYF. In DNA form, the CDR3 reads TGTGCCAGTAGTGTGGGACAGGGGGCGAATACGCAGTATTTT.

The chain employs TRBV14 and TRBJ1-6; 8 bases align to TRBD1. Looked up from germline, CDR1 is SGHDN and CDR2 is FVKESK. The J segment lost 7 bases and the V segment lost 10 bases, leaving 6 bases of the junction unmatched. The length of the CDR3 is 13 residues. CDR3 in amino acids: CATGTGRNSPLHF. Written as DNA, the CDR3 is TGTGCCACCGGGACAGGCAGAAATTCACCCCTCCACTTT.

The rearrangement links TRBV19 to TRBJ1-4, with D uncertain. This CDR3 contains 16 residues. Germline loops: CDR1 LNHDA, CDR2 SQIVND (reference sequence). The V and J ends lost 3 bases and 3 bases respectively, with 14 bases between them. The CDR3 sequence: CASSMTEAFANEKLFF. CDR3 nucleotide sequence: TGTGCCAGTAGTATGACGGAGGCATTCGCTAATGAAAAACTGTTTTTT.